This T cell receptor (beta chain) was sequenced during a study of human T cells and chemical hapten exposure. Study information: TCR yields per sample varied mostly from small pooled library volume differences.

As regards this clonotype: What it binds is unknown.

Germline V lookup: CDR1 MDHEN, CDR2 SYDVKM. This CDR3 has 14 residues. The V end was cut by 3 bases, the J end by 0 bases, with 8 bases between. Whole-study results and caveats: TCRs whose frequency exceeded 1 in 1000 remained the same following DPC sensitization.

Individual cDNA molecules each carried unique molecular identifiers attached by the library. Original analysis: There were a median of around 97,000 TCRs per sample, with a range from about 23,224 to 690,600. Each CDR3 protein is one row after TCRdb ran MiXCR on the 5' RACE reads. The V and J calls and clone size come from TCRdb's table, not from the authors' own analysis. The sample lists 110,000 or so distinct CDR3 sequences, around 20% seen once, with roughly 3.1% in the top ten. Unfractionated whole blood served as the source for total RNA extraction. This clonotype was obtained from a human donor in good health. The chain is built from TRBV28 and TRBJ1-1; unclear D gene. CDR3 nucleotide sequence: TGTGCCAGCAGTTTCGGGAGAGTGAACACTGAAGCTTTCTTT. Amino acid sequence: CASSFGRVNTEAFF.